The sequence of this TCR beta chain was determined in a study of vaccination effects on CD4 cells after COVID-19. Antigen-specific CD4+ T cells expanded by the ViraFEST assay with viral peptide pools were then sequenced. Culturing for more than 9 days preceded CD4+ T cell isolation. Vaccine recipients had no previous SARS-CoV-2 infection; their nucleocapsid antibodies were negative. At days 3 and 7, half of the medium was exchanged for IL-2 medium. Repertoires were generated with immunoSEQ multiplex PCR, while TCRdb's copy carries only in-frame clones and drops some. This sample has 20,000 to 25,000 clones; roughly two thirds occur once, and the top ten carry about 27%. The length of the CDR3 is 14 residues. Germline assignment: CDR1 SGHNT and CDR2 YYREEE (reference sequence). V lost 0 bases to trimming and J lost 7 bases, with 10 bases between them. This clone was seen more than once but under ten times. Its antigen is still unknown.

The sequences come from CD4+ T cells from PBMCs cultured with HCoV-NL63 spike peptides, collected before COVID-19 vaccination. The V call is TRBV5-4, the J call TRBJ2-2; D is unresolved. This TCR came from a human donor who received a COVID-19 vaccine. The chain's CDR3 is CASSLAGPVGELFF. The CDR3 nucleotides read TGTGCCAGCAGCTTGGCCGGGCCGGTCGGGGAGCTGTTTTTT.